Below, 19 T cell receptor beta chains from the same sample are listed, as sequenced in a study of T cell responses to AZD1222 COVID-19 vaccine. Using immunoSEQ multiplex PCR, the repertoire was profiled, and TCRdb retains in-frame clones only, with some absent. The sample carries under 150,000 clones, about 93% recorded once. Sequencing used peripheral blood, obtained on day 0 of AZD1222 vaccination. The receptors here all came from an adult in good health.

This chain joins TRBV30 and TRBJ1-2, with D perhaps TRBD1 (6 bases). V dropped 0 bases and J dropped 5 bases, with 13 bases sitting between them. Germline V gene data show CDR1 as GTSNPN and CDR2 as SVGIG (reference sequence). The CDR3 totals 14 residues. As DNA, the CDR3 is TGTGCCTGGAGTGTATGGGGGGCAGTTTATGGCTACACCTTC. It encodes CAWSVWGAVYGYTF.

The chain carries TRBV15 and TRBJ1-2; 7 bases align to TRBD1. CDR1 and CDR2 from the germline V gene are LNHNV and YYDKDF (reference sequence). V lost 5 bases, J lost 4 bases, and 7 bases stayed unmatched. The CDR3 has 14 residues. CDR3 nucleotides: TGTGCCACCAGCTTCGACAGGGTCGGCTATGGCTACACCTTC. Translated, it gives CATSFDRVGYGYTF.

This sequence joins TRBV5-1 and TRBJ1-2, with 7 positions matching TRBD1. In germline, CDR1 is SGHRS, CDR2 YFSETQ. Trimming at V came to 9 bases and at J to 7 bases, leaving 12 bases not matched to a gene. The length of the CDR3 is 13 residues. The CDR3 DNA sequence: TGCGCCACCTCGACAGGGTATACGGCTGGCTACACCTTC. This translates into CATSTGYTAGYTF.

V gene TRBV20-1 combines with J gene TRBJ2-1, with D maybe TRBD2 (6 bases). The CDR3 has 13 residues. V was cut by 6 bases and J by 7 bases, with 16 bases left in between. Germline V gives CDR1 DFQATT, CDR2 SNEGSKA (reference sequence). CDR3 DNA sequence: TGCAGTGCCAGTCCTTCGGGGAGGAATGAGCAGTTCTTC. This gives the protein CSASPSGRNEQFF.

This chain uses TRBV6-1 with TRBJ1-1; D is unresolved. Germline-derived CDR1 and CDR2 are MNHNS and SASEGT. V was cut by 8 bases and J by 1 base, with 8 bases left in between. The CDR3 contains 12 residues. The CDR3 DNA sequence: TGTGCCAGCCTGGGTCCGAACACTGAAGCTTTCTTT. Protein sequence: CASLGPNTEAFF.

The rearrangement uses TRBV5-4 and TRBJ2-7; D may correspond to TRBD1 or TRBD2 (6 bases each). The length of the CDR3 is 14 residues. V was cut by 4 bases and J by 0 bases, with 11 bases left in between. CDR1 and CDR2 from the germline V gene are SGHNT and YYREEE (reference sequence). CDR3 nucleotides: TGTGCCAGCAGCGAGGGGGGACACTCCTACGAGCAGTACTTC. Translation: CASSEGGHSYEQYF.

The J gene is TRBJ1-4, the V gene TRBV7-9, with D perhaps matching TRBD1 (6 bases). V was pared by 4 bases and J by 7 bases, with 16 bases between. This CDR3 has 15 residues. Germline V gene sequence: CDR1 SEHNR, CDR2 FQNEAQ (reference sequence). CDR3 loop: CASSSEDRRSEKLFF. For the CDR3, the DNA is TGTGCCAGCAGCTCGGAGGACAGAAGGAGTGAAAAACTGTTTTTT.

The chain recombines TRBV9 with TRBJ2-7; TRBD2 matches at 13 bases. The CDR3 is 15 amino acids. J was trimmed by 5 bases and V by 4 bases; bases with no gene match: 6. Per the germline V gene, CDR1 is SGDLS and CDR2 is YYNGEE. As DNA, the CDR3 is TGTGCCAGCAGCCCTCGGACTAGCGGGAGTAACGAGCAGTACTTC. It is translated as CASSPRTSGSNEQYF.

V is TRBV18 and J is TRBJ1-6; D is uncertain. From germline, CDR1 is KGHSH and CDR2 LQKENI. This CDR3 contains 15 residues. Between the trimmed V and J ends, which lost 6 bases and 5 bases, there was a span of 14 bases. CDR3 DNA: TGTGCCAGCTCCACGGACCCTAAGAATAATTCACCCCTCCACTTT. Translating gives CASSTDPKNNSPLHF.

V usage is TRBV7-3 and J usage is TRBJ2-7; the match to TRBD1 covers 7 bases. CDR1 SGHTA and CDR2 FQGTGA come from the germline V gene. Trimming cost V 3 bases and J 6 bases; bases outside gene matches: 8. The CDR3 spans 14 residues. In DNA form, the CDR3 reads TGTGCCAGCAGCTTGGCAGGGGGTTTGACCGAGCAGTACTTC. Translating gives CASSLAGGLTEQYF.

The CDR3 protein is CASSWAGSNTEAFF. The DNA of the CDR3 is TGCGCCAGCAGCTGGGCAGGGAGCAACACTGAAGCTTTCTTT. This chain connects TRBV5-1 to TRBJ1-1, with a possible D match to TRBD1 (5 bases). V was shortened by 3 bases and J by 2 bases, with 11 bases between the two germline ends. Germline CDR1 SGHRS, CDR2 YFSETQ. The CDR3 length is 14 residues.

This chain links TRBV5-4 with TRBJ1-4; possibly TRBD1 for D (5 bases). The CDR3 spans 15 residues. V was pared by 2 bases and J by 0 bases, with 8 bases between. Germline values: CDR1 SGHNT, CDR2 YYREEE (reference sequence). CDR3 bases: TGTGCCAGCAGCTTTGGGGGTGCAACTAATGAAAAACTGTTTTTT. It encodes CASSFGGATNEKLFF.

About this clone: Compared with germline, one end of the junction differs, possibly owing to a read error. V and J are TRBV7-7 and TRBJ2-3; 12 bases match TRBD2. This CDR3 comprises 14 residues. Per germline, CDR1 SSHAT and CDR2 FNYEAQ (reference sequence). CDR3 DNA sequence: TGTGCTAGCAGCCCGGGACTAGCGGGAGATACGCAGTATTTT. This encodes CASSPGLAGDTQYF.

The V call is TRBV4-1, the J call TRBJ1-5; D gene uncertain. V was cut by 1 base and J by 4 bases, with 14 bases left in between. Germline CDR1 reads MGHRA; CDR2 reads YSYEKL. This CDR3 region has 16 residues. CDR3 amino acids: CASSQVGRQMNQPQHF. The CDR3 coding sequence is TGCGCCAGCAGCCAAGTGGGTAGGCAGATGAATCAGCCCCAGCATTTT.

The chain links TRBV19 to TRBJ2-2, with 9 bases aligning to TRBD2. Germline lookup yields CDR1 LNHDA and CDR2 SQIVND (reference sequence). Losses at the gene ends were 2 bases for V and 5 bases for J; bases not matched to a gene: 3. This CDR3 is 15 amino acids long. This CDR3 is CASSIRRGGTGELFF. The CDR3 DNA reads TGTGCCAGTAGTATAAGGCGGGGGGGAACCGGGGAGCTGTTTTTT.

DNA for the CDR3: TGTGCCAGCAGTGACGGGTCGGGGACAGTGACCTACGAGCAGTACTTC. This translates into CASSDGSGTVTYEQYF. The chain uses TRBV2 and TRBJ2-7, with 7 bases matching TRBD1. V was pared by 3 bases and J by 2 bases, with 10 bases of the junction left unmatched. This CDR3 spans 16 amino acids. Germline V CDR1 and CDR2: SNHLY, FYNNEI.

This chain connects TRBV6-5 to TRBJ1-2; no clear D gene. V lost 5 bases to trimming and J lost 8 bases, with 15 bases between them. Germline assignment: CDR1 MNHEY and CDR2 SVGAGI. The CDR3 is 13 amino acids. DNA of the CDR3: TGTGCCAGCAGTCCGGTACCCATGGGAGGCTACACCTTC. Protein product: CASSPVPMGGYTF.

A word on this clone: The germline gene is not matched at one end of the junction; a read error may be the cause. This chain connects TRBV27 to TRBJ2-5; D unresolved. Germline V gene sequence: CDR1 MNHEY, CDR2 SMNVEV (reference sequence). This CDR3 comprises 16 residues. The CDR3 spells CTSSPETGPGQETQYF. In DNA, the CDR3 is TGTACCAGCAGTCCGGAGACGGGCCCGGGCCAAGAGACCCAGTACTTC.

This clone is termed medium-sized. This same CDR3 is encoded by further DNA sequences in the sample. The rearrangement uses TRBV28 and TRBJ1-3; no clear D. The length of the CDR3 is 14 residues. Germline values: CDR1 MDHEN, CDR2 SYDVKM. The V gene lost 4 bases and the J gene lost 0 bases, with 7 bases spanning the gap. CDR3 residues: CASSSIYSGNTIYF. The CDR3 bases are TGTGCCAGCAGTTCTATTTACTCTGGAAACACCATATATTTT.